A selection of T cell receptor beta chains follows, all from one sample in a study of PD-L1 blockade in urothelial cancer. Profiled with immunoSEQ multiplex PCR; TCRdb holds only in-frame clones, not every one. The sample records tens of thousands of clones, 84% being singletons. Sequenced material: PBMCs, taken around atezolizumab (anti-PD-L1) treatment. The receptor source for this set is a man between 65 and 80 years old with urothelial cancer. Both conserved end residues are part of each CDR3. The D gene is left open where the match is weak. Size is stated for part of the rows, as once, few or many counts, or as a class when the clone is expanded.

CDR3,DNA,size,V,J,D
CASSLTSDTDTQYF,TGTGCCAGCAGCTTAACGTCAGACACAGATACGCAGTATTTT,NA,TRBV7-3,TRBJ2-3,NA
CASSEIPATNEKLFF,TGTGCCAGCAGTGAAATCCCGGCAACTAATGAAAAACTGTTTTTT,NA,TRBV2,TRBJ1-4,NA
CASSGEGLRGGPQHF,TGTGCCAGCAGTGGGGAGGGTTTACGGGGGGGGCCCCAGCATTTT,NA,TRBV2,TRBJ1-5,NA
CASSLVLAGQGGEQFF,TGCGCCAGCAGCTTGGTCCTAGCGGGGCAGGGGGGTGAGCAGTTCTTC,NA,TRBV5-1,TRBJ2-1,TRBD2
CASSPGEAGQPQHF,TGTGCCAGCTCACCAGGGGAGGCAGGTCAGCCCCAGCATTTT,once,TRBV18,TRBJ1-5,NA
CASSPGLAGVGASETQYF,TGTGCCAGCAGCCCGGGACTAGCGGGAGTGGGAGCGTCAGAGACCCAGTACTTC,many,TRBV5-4,TRBJ2-5,TRBD2
CATMSPARETQYF,TGTGCCACGATGAGTCCTGCCCGAGAGACCCAGTACTTC,NA,TRBV10-3,TRBJ2-5,NA
CASSLGASGRAKGITDTQYF,TGCGCCAGCAGCTTGGGGGCTAGCGGGAGGGCCAAGGGAATCACAGATACGCAGTATTTT,NA,TRBV5-1,TRBJ2-3,TRBD2
CASSVTPGQGTGELFF,TGTGCCAGCAGCGTTACACCGGGACAGGGAACCGGGGAGCTGTTTTTT,NA,TRBV9,TRBJ2-2,TRBD1
CASSFGQGDPGFF,TGTGCCAGCAGCTTCGGGCAGGGGGACCCAGGTTTCTTT,few,TRBV7-2,TRBJ1-1,TRBD1
CASSQDGLAEFEQYF,TGCGCCAGCAGCCAAGACGGCCTAGCAGAGTTCGAGCAGTACTTC,once,TRBV4-1,TRBJ2-7,NA
CASSFTGTGYEKLFF,TGTGCCAGCAGCTTTACCGGGACAGGGTATGAAAAACTGTTTTTT,once,TRBV7-2,TRBJ1-4,TRBD1
CASSPPGGETQYF,TGTGCCAGCAGCCCCCCCGGAGGAGAGACCCAGTACTTC,once,TRBV7-6,TRBJ2-5,NA
CASSIDRVNQPQHF,TGTGCCAGTAGTATAGACAGGGTCAATCAGCCCCAGCATTTT,NA,TRBV19,TRBJ1-5,NA
CASSQYRGIDTEAFF,TGCGCCAGCAGCCAATACAGGGGGATAGACACTGAAGCTTTCTTT,NA,TRBV4-1,TRBJ1-1,TRBD1
CASSHGGPQHF,TGTGCCAGTAGTCACGGGGGGCCCCAGCATTTT,NA,TRBV19,TRBJ1-5,NA
CATSRDRGTGDWNEKLFF,TGTGCCACCAGCAGAGATCGGGGGACAGGGGACTGGAATGAAAAACTGTTTTTT,NA,TRBV15,TRBJ1-4,TRBD1
CASSAQREGGEQYF,TGTGCCAGCAGTGCACAGCGGGAGGGCGGCGAGCAGTACTTC,NA,TRBV6-1,TRBJ2-7,TRBD2
CASSEKHRLAGGPNYNEQFF,TGTGCCAGCAGTGAAAAGCATCGACTAGCGGGAGGGCCGAATTACAATGAGCAGTTCTTC,NA,TRBV6-1,TRBJ2-1,TRBD2
CASSDLTGQETQYF,TGTGCCAGCAGTGATTTGACAGGGCAAGAGACCCAGTACTTC,once,TRBV2,TRBJ2-5,TRBD1
CASSFSDSYNEQFF,TGTGCCAGCAGCTTCTCTGACAGTTACAATGAGCAGTTCTTC,once,TRBV5-4,TRBJ2-1,NA
CSVSLSGANVLTF,TGCAGCGTTAGCCTCTCTGGGGCCAACGTCCTGACTTTC,NA,TRBV29-1,TRBJ2-6,NA
CASSLLGGGANVLTF,TGTGCCAGCAGTTTATTAGGAGGAGGGGCCAACGTCCTGACTTTC,NA,TRBV28,TRBJ2-6,NA
CASSSLGTSGYNEQFF,TGTGCCAGCAGTTCCCTGGGGACTAGCGGATACAATGAGCAGTTCTTC,NA,TRBV28,TRBJ2-1,TRBD2
CASSEVVAGATGSYNEQFF,TGCGCCAGCAGTGAGGTGGTAGCGGGAGCCACCGGCTCCTACAATGAGCAGTTCTTC,NA,TRBV10-1,TRBJ2-1,TRBD2
CASSLRPGTAYYEQYF,TGTGCCAGCAGTTTACGCCCCGGGACAGCCTACTACGAGCAGTACTTC,NA,TRBV27,TRBJ2-7,TRBD1
CASSLVGSTGGYTF,TGTGCCAGCAGCTTAGTCGGGTCGACGGGTGGCTACACCTTC,once,TRBV7-9,TRBJ1-2,NA
CASSPVAGRNEKLFF,TGTGCCAGCTCACCGGTGGCAGGGCGGAATGAAAAACTGTTTTTT,NA,TRBV18,TRBJ1-4,NA
CASIRDRPYEQYF,TGTGCCAGCATTCGGGACAGGCCCTACGAGCAGTACTTC,NA,TRBV2,TRBJ2-7,TRBD1
CASKIVIAGPSYNEQFF,TGTGCCAGCAAGATTGTGATTGCGGGGCCTTCCTACAATGAGCAGTTCTTC,NA,TRBV2,TRBJ2-1,NA
CASSEGARETQYF,TGTGCCAGCAGTGAAGGTGCGAGGGAGACCCAGTACTTC,NA,TRBV6-1,TRBJ2-5,NA
CASSSRQGAGNEQFF,TGTGCCAGCAGCTCAAGACAGGGGGCGGGAAATGAGCAGTTCTTC,few,TRBV13,TRBJ2-1,TRBD1
CATSRGDRGSTEAFF,TGTGCCACCAGCAGAGGAGATCGGGGAAGCACTGAAGCTTTCTTT,NA,TRBV15,TRBJ1-1,NA
CASREGLAGSSDTQYF,TGTGCCAGCAGGGAGGGGCTAGCGGGCTCCTCAGATACGCAGTATTTT,NA,TRBV25-1,TRBJ2-3,TRBD2
CASSATETNEQFF,TGTGCCAGCTCGGCGACTGAGACCAATGAGCAGTTCTTC,NA,TRBV18,TRBJ2-1,NA
CASSLEPGQTYNEQFF,TGCGCCAGCAGTCTTGAGCCGGGACAGACCTACAATGAGCAGTTCTTC,NA,TRBV5-1,TRBJ2-1,TRBD1
CASSVVSGTGIVEQYF,TGTGCCAGCAGTGTTGTATCCGGGACAGGTATAGTCGAGCAGTACTTC,NA,TRBV28,TRBJ2-7,TRBD1
CASSRDLTEKLFF,TGCGCCAGCAGTCGGGACTTAACTGAAAAACTGTTTTTT,NA,TRBV10-1,TRBJ1-4,NA
CASSNRRLAGNTGELFF,TGTGCCAGCAGTAACCGACGACTAGCGGGGAACACCGGGGAGCTGTTTTTT,NA,TRBV28,TRBJ2-2,TRBD2
CASSLRTGERETQYF,TGCGCCAGCAGCTTGAGGACAGGGGAGAGAGAGACCCAGTACTTC,NA,TRBV5-1,TRBJ2-5,TRBD1
CATSRPAEGRRTEAFF,TGTGCCACCAGCAGACCCGCGGAGGGCAGGCGAACTGAAGCTTTCTTT,NA,TRBV15,TRBJ1-1,NA
CASSSGGRTEAFF,TGTGCCAGCAGCTCGGGGGGCCGAACTGAAGCTTTCTTT,NA,TRBV7-8,TRBJ1-1,NA
CASSRLAQNQETQYF,TGTGCCAGCAGCAGACTAGCACAAAACCAAGAGACCCAGTACTTC,NA,TRBV27,TRBJ2-5,TRBD2